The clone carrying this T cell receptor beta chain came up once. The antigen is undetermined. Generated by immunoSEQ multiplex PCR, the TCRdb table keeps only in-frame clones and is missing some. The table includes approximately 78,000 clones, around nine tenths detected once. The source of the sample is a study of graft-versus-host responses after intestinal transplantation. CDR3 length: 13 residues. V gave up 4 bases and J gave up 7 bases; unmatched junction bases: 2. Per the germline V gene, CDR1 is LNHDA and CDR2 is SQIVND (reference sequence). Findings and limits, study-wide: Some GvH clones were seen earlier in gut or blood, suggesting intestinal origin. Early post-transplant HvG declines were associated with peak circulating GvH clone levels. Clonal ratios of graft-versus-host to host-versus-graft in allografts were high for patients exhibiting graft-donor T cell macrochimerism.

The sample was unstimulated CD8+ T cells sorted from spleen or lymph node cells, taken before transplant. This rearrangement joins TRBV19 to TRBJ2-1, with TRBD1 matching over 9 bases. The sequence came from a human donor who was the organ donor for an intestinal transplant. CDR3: CASSTDRGNEQFF. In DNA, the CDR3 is TGTGCCAGTAGTACGGACAGGGGAAATGAGCAGTTCTTC.